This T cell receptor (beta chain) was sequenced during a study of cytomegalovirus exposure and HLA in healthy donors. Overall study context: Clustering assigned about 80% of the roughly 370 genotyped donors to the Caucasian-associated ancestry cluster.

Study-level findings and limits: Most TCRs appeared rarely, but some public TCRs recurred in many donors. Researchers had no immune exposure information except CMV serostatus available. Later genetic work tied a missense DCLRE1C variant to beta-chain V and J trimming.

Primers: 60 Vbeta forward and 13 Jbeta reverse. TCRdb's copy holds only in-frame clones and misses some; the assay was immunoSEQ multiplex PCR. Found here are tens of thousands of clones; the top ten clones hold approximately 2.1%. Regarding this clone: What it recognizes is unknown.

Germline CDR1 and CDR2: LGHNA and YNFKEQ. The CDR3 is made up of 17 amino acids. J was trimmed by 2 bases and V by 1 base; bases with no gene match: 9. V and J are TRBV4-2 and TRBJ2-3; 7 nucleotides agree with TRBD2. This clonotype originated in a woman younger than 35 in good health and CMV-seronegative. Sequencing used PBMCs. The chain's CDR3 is CASSQGGRGGTTDTQYF. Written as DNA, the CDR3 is TGTGCCAGCAGCCAAGGGGGACGGGGAGGGACCACAGATACGCAGTATTTT.